Shown below are 2 T cell receptor beta chains from a single sample sequenced in a study of control samples from healthy donors and cancer patients. Data came from immunoSEQ multiplex PCR; TCRdb stores just in-frame clones and leaves some out. Seen here are about 120,000 clones, about 87% observed once, and the top ten hold around 3.3%. The sequencing sample was made of blood. The source is a man between 35 and 55 years old in good health.

This clone was seen a few times. The genes are TRBV7-9 and TRBJ1-2; 8 nucleotides line up with TRBD1. The CDR3 sequence is 15 residues long. Trimming took 9 bases from V and 3 from J; bases not matched to a gene: 12. Per germline, CDR1 SEHNR and CDR2 FQNEAQ (reference sequence). CDR3 nucleotides: TGTGCCAGTGGTCGTGACAGGGGTAGTTACTATGGCTACACCTTC. Amino acid sequence: CASGRDRGSYYGYTF. Full variable domain (remainder filled in from reference TRBV7-9 and TRBJ1-2): DTGVSQNPRHKITKRGQNVTFRCDPISEHNRLYWYRQTLGQGPEFLTYFQNEAQLEKSRLLSDRFSAERPKGSFSTLEIQRTEQGDSAMYLCASGRDRGSYYGYTFGSGTRLTVV.

This clone appeared a few times. The gene calls are TRBV27 and TRBJ1-2, with 7 bases lining up with TRBD1. The CDR3 extends over 15 amino acids. J gave up 0 bases and V 5 bases, and 6 bases lay outside the gene matches. The germline V gene encodes CDR1 MNHEY and CDR2 SMNVEV (reference sequence). The CDR3 loop is CASSGGTATNYGYTF. The DNA of the CDR3 is TGTGCCAGCAGTGGGGGGACAGCCACTAACTATGGCTACACCTTC.